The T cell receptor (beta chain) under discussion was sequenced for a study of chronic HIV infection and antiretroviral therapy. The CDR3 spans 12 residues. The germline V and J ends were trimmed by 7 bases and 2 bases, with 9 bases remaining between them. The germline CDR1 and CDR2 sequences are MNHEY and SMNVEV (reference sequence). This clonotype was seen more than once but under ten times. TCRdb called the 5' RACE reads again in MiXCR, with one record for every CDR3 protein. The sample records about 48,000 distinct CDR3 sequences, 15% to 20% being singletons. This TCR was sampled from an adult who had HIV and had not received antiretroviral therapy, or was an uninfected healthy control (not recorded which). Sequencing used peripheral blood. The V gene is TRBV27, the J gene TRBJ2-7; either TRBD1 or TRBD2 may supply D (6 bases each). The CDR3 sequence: CASKGGTYEQYF. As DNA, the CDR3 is TGTGCCAGCAAGGGGGGCACCTACGAGCAGTACTTC.